This T cell receptor beta chain stems from a study of T cells in Graves' hyperthyroidism and ophthalmopathy. Study-level background: Peripheral blood draws took place at initial diagnosis, ahead of any treatment.

This clonotype was observed a handful of times. Enrolled ophthalmopathy patients presented with a Clinical Activity Score of at least 3, a NOSPECS grade of at least 4, and disease duration under 3 months. Clinical symptoms, serum thyroxine, TRAb, thyroid ultrasound and orbital computed tomography established diagnosis. The CDR3 totals 14 residues. CDR1 and CDR2 from the germline V gene are SGHVS and FNYEAQ. Trimming removed 4 bases from V and 7 bases from J; junction bases left unmatched: 6. TCR beta CDR3 sequences were amplified from RNA transcripts. The HTBI set primed first-round TCR CDR3 RT-PCR. TCRdb recomputed calls from the multiplex PCR reads with MiXCR, one row per CDR3 protein. The data hold 450,000 to 500,000 distinct CDR3 sequences, with approximately 23% observed a single time.

The receptor was isolated from a woman between 65 and 79 years old with Graves' ophthalmopathy. Specimen: blood. V is TRBV7-6 and J is TRBJ2-2, with 7 bases aligning to TRBD2. CDR3 sequence reads: CASSSWGGHGELFF. DNA of the CDR3: TGTGCCAGCAGCTCCTGGGGGGGTCACGGGGAGCTGTTTTTT.